This paragraph covers one T cell receptor beta chain sequence. The antigen is undetermined. With a much larger clone just one base away, this may be a read error. Three rounds of nested PCR, following a modified ARM-PCR protocol, produced the TCRbeta library. One entry per CDR3 protein results from TCRdb running MiXCR on the multiplex PCR reads. There are 120,000 or so distinct CDR3 sequences in the sample; 66% occur only once, and about 13% lies in the top ten. The data were obtained in a study of tumor and adjacent non-tumor tissue in lung cancer. The CDR3 runs 12 residues. Study results and limitations: TCR diversity was significantly greater in tumor than normal lung tissue.

RNA was extracted from bulk tissue without any cell sorting. The receptor was derived from a young man with non-small cell lung cancer. This sequence joins TRBV12-3 or TRBV12-4 and TRBJ1-2; D ambiguous. Input material: lung tumor tissue. DNA for the CDR3: TGTGCCAGCAGTCGGGCGCGGGAGGGCTGCACCTTC. It translates to CASSRAREGCTF.